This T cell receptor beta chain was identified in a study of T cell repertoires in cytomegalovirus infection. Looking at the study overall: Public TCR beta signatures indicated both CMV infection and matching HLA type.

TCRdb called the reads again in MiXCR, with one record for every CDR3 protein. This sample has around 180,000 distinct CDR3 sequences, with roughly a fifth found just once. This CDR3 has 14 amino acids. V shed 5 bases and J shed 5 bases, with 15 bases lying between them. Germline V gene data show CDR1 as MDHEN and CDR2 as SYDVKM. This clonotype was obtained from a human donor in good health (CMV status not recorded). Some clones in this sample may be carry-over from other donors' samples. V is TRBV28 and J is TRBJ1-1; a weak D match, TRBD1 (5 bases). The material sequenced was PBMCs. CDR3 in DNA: TGTGCCAGCAGTCCCCCGGGGGAGATAACTGAAGCTTTCTTT. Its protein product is CASSPPGEITEAFF.